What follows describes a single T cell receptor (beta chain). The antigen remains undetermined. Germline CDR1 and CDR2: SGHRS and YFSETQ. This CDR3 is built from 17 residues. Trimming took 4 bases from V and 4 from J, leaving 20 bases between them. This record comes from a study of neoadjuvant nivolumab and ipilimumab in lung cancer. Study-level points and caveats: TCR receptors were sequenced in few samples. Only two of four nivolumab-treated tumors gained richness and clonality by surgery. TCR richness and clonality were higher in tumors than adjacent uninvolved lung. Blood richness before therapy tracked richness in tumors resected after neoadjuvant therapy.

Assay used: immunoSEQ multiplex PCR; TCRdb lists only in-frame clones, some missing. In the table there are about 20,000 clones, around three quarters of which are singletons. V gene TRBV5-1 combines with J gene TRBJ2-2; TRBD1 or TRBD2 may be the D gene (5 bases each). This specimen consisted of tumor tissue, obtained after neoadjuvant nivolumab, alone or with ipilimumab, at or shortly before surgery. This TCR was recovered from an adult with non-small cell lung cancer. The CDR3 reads CASSPQGVLGSTGELFF. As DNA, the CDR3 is TGCGCCAGCAGCCCCCAAGGGGTATTGGGGAGCACCGGGGAGCTGTTTTTT.